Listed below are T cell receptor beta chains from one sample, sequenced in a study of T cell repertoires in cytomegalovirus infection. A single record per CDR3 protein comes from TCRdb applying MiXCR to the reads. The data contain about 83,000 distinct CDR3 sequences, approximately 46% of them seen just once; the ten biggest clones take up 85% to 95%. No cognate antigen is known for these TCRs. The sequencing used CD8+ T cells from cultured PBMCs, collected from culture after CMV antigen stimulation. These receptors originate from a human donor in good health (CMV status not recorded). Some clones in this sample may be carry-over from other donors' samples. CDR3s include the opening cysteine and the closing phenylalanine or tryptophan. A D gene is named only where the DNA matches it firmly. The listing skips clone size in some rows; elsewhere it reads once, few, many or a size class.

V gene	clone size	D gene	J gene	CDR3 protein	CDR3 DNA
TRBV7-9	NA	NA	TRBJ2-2	CASSLDRKNFIDTGELFF	TGTGCCAGCAGCTTAGACAGGAAAAACTTCATCGACACCGGGGAGCTGTTTTTT
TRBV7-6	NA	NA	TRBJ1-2	CASSPSDGYGYTF	TGTGCCAGCAGCCCATCGGACGGCTATGGCTACACCTTC
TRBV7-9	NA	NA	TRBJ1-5	CASSFKGSNQPQHF	TGTGCCAGCAGCTTCAAAGGCAGCAATCAGCCCCAGCATTTT
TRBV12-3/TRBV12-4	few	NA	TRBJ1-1	CASSFLMNTEAFF	TGTGCCAGCAGTTTCCTTATGAACACTGAAGCTTTCTTT
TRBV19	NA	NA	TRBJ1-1	CASRIGFGTEAFF	TGTGCCAGTAGGATCGGGTTCGGCACTGAAGCTTTCTTT
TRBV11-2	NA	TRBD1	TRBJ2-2	CASSSGTDGTGELFF	TGTGCCAGCAGCTCCGGGACAGATGGGACCGGGGAGCTGTTTTTT
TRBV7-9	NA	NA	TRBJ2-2	CASSVDRPTNTGELFF	TGTGCCAGCAGTGTGGACAGACCTACGAACACCGGGGAGCTGTTTTTT
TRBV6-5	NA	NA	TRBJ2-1	CASSIQGNEQFF	TGTGCCAGCAGTATTCAGGGGAATGAGCAGTTCTTC
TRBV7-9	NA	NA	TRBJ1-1	CASSRSKTEAFF	TGTGCCAGCAGCCGCAGTAAAACTGAAGCTTTCTTT
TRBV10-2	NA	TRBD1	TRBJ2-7	CASRGDRAYEQYF	TGCGCCAGCAGAGGGGACAGGGCCTACGAGCAGTACTTC
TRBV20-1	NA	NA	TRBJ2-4	CSARDRELAKNIQYF	TGCAGTGCTAGAGACAGGGAGCTAGCCAAAAACATTCAGTACTTC
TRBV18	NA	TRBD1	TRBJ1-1	CASSPPQGAWGTEAFF	TGTGCCAGCTCACCGCCACAGGGGGCATGGGGCACTGAAGCTTTCTTT
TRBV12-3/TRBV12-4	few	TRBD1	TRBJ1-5	CASSDRDQQPQHF	TGTGCCAGCAGTGACAGGGACCAACAGCCCCAGCATTTT
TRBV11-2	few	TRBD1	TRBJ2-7	CASSLGTGSEQYF	TGTGCCAGCAGCTTAGGGACAGGGTCCGAGCAGTACTTC
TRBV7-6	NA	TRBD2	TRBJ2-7	CASSWEGTNSYEQYF	TGTGCCAGCAGTTGGGAGGGGACCAACTCCTACGAGCAGTACTTC
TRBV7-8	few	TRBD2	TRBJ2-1	CASSLVTSVYNEQFF	TGTGCCAGCAGCTTAGTAACTAGCGTATACAATGAGCAGTTCTTC
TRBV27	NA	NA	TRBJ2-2	CASSAWTPRAPNTGELFF	TGTGCCAGCAGTGCGTGGACTCCGAGGGCCCCGAACACCGGGGAGCTGTTTTTT
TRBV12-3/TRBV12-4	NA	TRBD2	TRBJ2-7	CASSLSGLAGRGSYEQYF	TGTGCCAGCAGTTTATCGGGACTAGCGGGTCGCGGGAGCTACGAGCAGTACTTC
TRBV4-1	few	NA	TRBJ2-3	CASSQDVGVPTDTQYF	TGCGCCAGCAGCCAAGATGTAGGGGTCCCCACAGATACGCAGTATTTT
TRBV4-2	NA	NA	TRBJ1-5	CASSQDRQKRQPQHF	TGTGCCAGCAGCCAAGATCGTCAAAAGAGGCAGCCCCAGCATTTT
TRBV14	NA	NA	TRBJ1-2	CASSPGTGFYPPHGYTF	TGTGCCAGCAGCCCTGGAACAGGGTTTTATCCTCCCCATGGCTACACCTTC
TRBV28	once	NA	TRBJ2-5	CASSLRGVVAGQETQYF	TGTGCCAGCAGTTTGCGTGGTGTGGTAGCCGGGCAAGAGACCCAGTACTTC
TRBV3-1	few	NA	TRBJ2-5	CASSQEPSAETQYF	TGTGCCAGCAGCCAAGAGCCTAGTGCGGAGACCCAGTACTTC
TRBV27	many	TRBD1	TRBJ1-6	CASSPPGQSYNSPLHF	TGTGCCAGCAGTCCTCCGGGACAGTCGTATAATTCACCCCTCCACTTT
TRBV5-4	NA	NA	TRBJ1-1	CASSAGRTEAFF	TGTGCCAGCAGTGCAGGGAGGACTGAAGCTTTCTTT
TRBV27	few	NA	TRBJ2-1	CASSLVDFYNEQFF	TGTGCCAGCAGTTTGGTGGACTTCTACAATGAGCAGTTCTTC
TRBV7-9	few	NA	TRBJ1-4	CASSLGTREKLFF	TGTGCCAGCAGCTTAGGGACACGAGAAAAACTGTTTTTT
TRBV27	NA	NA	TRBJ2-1	CASSLNGDGYNEQFF	TGTGCCAGCAGTTTAAACGGGGACGGGTACAATGAGCAGTTCTTC
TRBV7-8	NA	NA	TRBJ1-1	CASSLIFSGRTNTEAFF	TGTGCCAGCAGCCTAATATTTTCAGGACGTACGAACACTGAAGCTTTCTTT
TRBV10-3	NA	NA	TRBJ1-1	CAISEDSGLGTEAFF	TGTGCCATCAGTGAGGATTCGGGTTTGGGCACTGAAGCTTTCTTT
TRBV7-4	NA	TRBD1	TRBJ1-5	CASSPSDRLQGQPQHF	TGTGCCAGCAGCCCATCGGACAGGCTGCAGGGTCAGCCCCAGCATTTT
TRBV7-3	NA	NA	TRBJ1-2	CASSPPGNPSNYGYTF	TGTGCCAGCAGCCCTCCGGGAAACCCCAGTAACTATGGCTACACCTTC
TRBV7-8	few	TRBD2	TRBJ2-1	CASSLATSGNEQFF	TGTGCCAGCAGCTTAGCGACTAGCGGCAATGAGCAGTTCTTC
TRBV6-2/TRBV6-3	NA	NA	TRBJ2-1	CASSYRLDSYNEQFF	TGTGCCAGCAGTTACAGGTTAGACTCCTACAATGAGCAGTTCTTC
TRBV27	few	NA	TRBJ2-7	CASSLSGGEYF	TGTGCCAGCAGTTTATCCGGCGGCGAGTACTTC
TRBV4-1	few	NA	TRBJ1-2	CASSQDRTTAQLYGYTF	TGCGCCAGCAGCCAAGATAGAACCACAGCACAGCTCTATGGCTACACCTTC
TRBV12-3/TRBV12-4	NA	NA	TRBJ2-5	CASLGPRETQYF	TGTGCCAGTCTGGGGCCCAGGGAGACCCAGTACTTC
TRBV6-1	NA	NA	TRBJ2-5	CASTVAEKQNGETQYF	TGTGCCAGCACCGTCGCCGAGAAACAGAACGGGGAGACCCAGTACTTC
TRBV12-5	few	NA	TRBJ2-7	CASGLVLTVVNPHYEQYF	TGTGCTAGTGGTTTGGTACTAACAGTTGTGAATCCCCACTACGAGCAGTACTTC
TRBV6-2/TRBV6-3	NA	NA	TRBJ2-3	CASSYGLRTDTQYF	TGTGCCAGCAGTTACGGACTGCGCACAGATACGCAGTATTTT
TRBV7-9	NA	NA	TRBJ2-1	CASSRGGTAGNEQFF	TGTGCCAGCAGCCGCGGGGGCACGGCTGGGAATGAGCAGTTCTTC
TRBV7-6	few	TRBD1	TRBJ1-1	CASKEQGARNTEAFF	TGTGCCAGCAAAGAGCAGGGGGCAAGGAACACTGAAGCTTTCTTT
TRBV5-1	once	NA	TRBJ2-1	CASSFTSSYNEQFF	TGCGCCAGCAGCTTCACTAGCTCCTACAATGAGCAGTTCTTC
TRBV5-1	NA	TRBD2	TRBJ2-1	CASSSTSGGRNEQFF	TGCGCCAGCAGCTCTACTAGCGGGGGGCGCAATGAGCAGTTCTTC
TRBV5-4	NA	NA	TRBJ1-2	CASSSDRSYGYTF	TGTGCCAGCAGCTCCGACAGAAGCTATGGCTACACCTTC
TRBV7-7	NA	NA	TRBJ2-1	CASSFGGGDNEQFF	TGTGCCAGCAGCTTCGGGGGCGGGGACAATGAGCAGTTCTTC
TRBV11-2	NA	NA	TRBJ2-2	CASSLSGWAQPSTGELFF	TGTGCCAGCAGCTTATCGGGATGGGCCCAACCCAGCACCGGGGAGCTGTTTTTT
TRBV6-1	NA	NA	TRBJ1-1	CASDLKRAAPNTEAFF	TGTGCCAGCGACCTTAAGCGGGCGGCCCCGAACACTGAAGCTTTCTTT
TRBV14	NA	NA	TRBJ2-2	CASSHLNTGELFF	TGTGCCAGCAGCCACTTAAACACCGGGGAGCTGTTTTTT
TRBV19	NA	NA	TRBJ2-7	CASNSWERKFDEQYF	TGTGCCAGTAATTCGTGGGAGAGAAAGTTTGACGAGCAGTACTTC
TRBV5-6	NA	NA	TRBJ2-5	CASSLEAGTYAETQYF	TGTGCCAGCAGCTTGGAGGCAGGAACTTACGCGGAGACCCAGTACTTC
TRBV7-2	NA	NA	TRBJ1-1	CASSLGVLTNTEAFF	TGTGCCAGCAGCTTAGGTGTACTCACGAACACTGAAGCTTTCTTT
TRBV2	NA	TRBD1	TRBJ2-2	CATRMDREGGGELFF	TGTGCCACAAGGATGGACAGGGAAGGGGGCGGGGAGCTGTTTTTT